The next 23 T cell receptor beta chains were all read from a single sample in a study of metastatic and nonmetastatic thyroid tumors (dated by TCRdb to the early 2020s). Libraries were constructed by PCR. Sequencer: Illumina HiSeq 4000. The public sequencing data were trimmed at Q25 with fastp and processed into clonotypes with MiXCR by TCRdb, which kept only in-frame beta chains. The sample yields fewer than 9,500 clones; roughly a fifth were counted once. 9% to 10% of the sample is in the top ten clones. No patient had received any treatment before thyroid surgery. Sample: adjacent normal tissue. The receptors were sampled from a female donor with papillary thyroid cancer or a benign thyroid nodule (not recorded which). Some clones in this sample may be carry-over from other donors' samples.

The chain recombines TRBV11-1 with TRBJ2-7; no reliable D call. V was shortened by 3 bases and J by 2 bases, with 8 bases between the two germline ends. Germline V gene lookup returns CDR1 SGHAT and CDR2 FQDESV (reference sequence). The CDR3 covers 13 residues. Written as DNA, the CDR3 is TGTGCCAGCAGCTTCGCCGGCCCCTACGAGCAGTACTTC. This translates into CASSFAGPYEQYF.

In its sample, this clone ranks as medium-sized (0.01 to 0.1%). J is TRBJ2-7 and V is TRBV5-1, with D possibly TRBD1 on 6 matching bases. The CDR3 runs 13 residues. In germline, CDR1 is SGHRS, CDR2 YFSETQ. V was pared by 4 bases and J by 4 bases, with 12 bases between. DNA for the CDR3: TGCGCCAGCAGCCGGGACACGCGTTACGAGCAGTACTTC. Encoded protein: CASSRDTRYEQYF.

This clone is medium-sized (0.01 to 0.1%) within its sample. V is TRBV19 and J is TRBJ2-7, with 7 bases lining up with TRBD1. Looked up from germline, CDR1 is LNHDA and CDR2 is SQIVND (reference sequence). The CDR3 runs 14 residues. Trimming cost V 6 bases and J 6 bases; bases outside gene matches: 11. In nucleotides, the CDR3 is TGTGCCAGTAGCAGACAGGGCGCGGTCGTCGAGCAGTACTTC. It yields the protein CASSRQGAVVEQYF.

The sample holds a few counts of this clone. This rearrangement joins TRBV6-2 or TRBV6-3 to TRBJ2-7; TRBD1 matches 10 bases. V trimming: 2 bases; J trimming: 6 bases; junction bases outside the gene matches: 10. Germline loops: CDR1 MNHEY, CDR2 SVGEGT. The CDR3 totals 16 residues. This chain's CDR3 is CASSYRPGTGDPEQYF. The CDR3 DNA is TGTGCCAGCAGTTACCGACCCGGGACAGGGGATCCCGAGCAGTACTTC.

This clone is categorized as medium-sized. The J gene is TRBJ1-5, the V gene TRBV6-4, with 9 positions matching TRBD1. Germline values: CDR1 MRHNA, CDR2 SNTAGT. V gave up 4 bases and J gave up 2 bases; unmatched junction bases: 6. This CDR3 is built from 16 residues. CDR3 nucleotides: TGTGCCAGCAGTGTCTGGGACAGGGAGCGCAATCAGCCCCAGCATTTT. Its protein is CASSVWDRERNQPQHF.

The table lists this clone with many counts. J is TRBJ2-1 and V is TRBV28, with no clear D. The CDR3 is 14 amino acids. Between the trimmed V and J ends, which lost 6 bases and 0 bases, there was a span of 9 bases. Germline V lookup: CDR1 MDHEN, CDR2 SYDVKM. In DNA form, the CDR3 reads TGTGCCAGCAGCCGACTCAGCTCCTACAATGAGCAGTTCTTC. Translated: CASSRLSSYNEQFF. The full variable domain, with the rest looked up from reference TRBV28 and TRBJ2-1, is DVKVTQSSRYLVKRTGEKVFLECVQDMDHENMFWYRQDPGLGLRLIYFSYDVKMKEKGDIPEGYSVSREKKERFSLILESASTNQTSMYLCASSRLSSYNEQFFGPGTRLTVL.

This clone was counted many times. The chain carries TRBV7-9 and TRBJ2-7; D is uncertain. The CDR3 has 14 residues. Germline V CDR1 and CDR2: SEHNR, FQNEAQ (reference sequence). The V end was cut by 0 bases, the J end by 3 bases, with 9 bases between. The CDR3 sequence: CASSLAGLNYEQYF. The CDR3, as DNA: TGTGCCAGCAGCTTAGCCGGGCTCAACTACGAGCAGTACTTC.

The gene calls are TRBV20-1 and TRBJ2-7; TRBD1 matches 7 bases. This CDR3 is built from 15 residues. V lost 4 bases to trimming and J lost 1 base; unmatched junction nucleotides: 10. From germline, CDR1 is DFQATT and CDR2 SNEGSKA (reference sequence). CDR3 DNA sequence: TGCAGTGCTACGAAATCCGGGACAGTATCCTACGAGCAGTACTTC. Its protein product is CSATKSGTVSYEQYF.

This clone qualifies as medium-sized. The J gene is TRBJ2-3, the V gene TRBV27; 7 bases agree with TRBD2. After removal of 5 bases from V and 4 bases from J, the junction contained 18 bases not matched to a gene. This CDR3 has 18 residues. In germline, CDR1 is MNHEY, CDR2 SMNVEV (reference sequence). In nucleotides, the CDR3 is TGTGCCAGCAGTGCCCTGGCGGGGAGGGCAGTAACCGCAGATACGCAGTATTTT. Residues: CASSALAGRAVTADTQYF.

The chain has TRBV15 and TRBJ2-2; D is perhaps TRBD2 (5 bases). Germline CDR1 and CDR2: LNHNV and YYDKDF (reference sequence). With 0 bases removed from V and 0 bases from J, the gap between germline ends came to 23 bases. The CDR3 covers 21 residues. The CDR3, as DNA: TGTGCCACCAGCAGAGAGAGGAGCGTGACCGGACTTGACTCGAACACCGGGGAGCTGTTTTTT. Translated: CATSRERSVTGLDSNTGELFF.

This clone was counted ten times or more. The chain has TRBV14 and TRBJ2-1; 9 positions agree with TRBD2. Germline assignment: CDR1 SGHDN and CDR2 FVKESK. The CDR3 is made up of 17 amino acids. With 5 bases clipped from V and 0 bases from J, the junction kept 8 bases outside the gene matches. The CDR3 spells CASSVLGAGGSYNEQFF. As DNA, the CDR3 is TGTGCCAGCAGCGTATTAGGAGCGGGGGGCTCCTACAATGAGCAGTTCTTC.

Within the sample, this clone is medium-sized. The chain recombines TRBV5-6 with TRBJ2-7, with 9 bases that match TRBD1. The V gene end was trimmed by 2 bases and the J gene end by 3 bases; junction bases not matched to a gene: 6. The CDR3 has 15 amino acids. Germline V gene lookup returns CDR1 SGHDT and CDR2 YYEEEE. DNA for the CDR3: TGTGCCAGCAGCTTAAGGGGACAGGGAGTCTACGAGCAGTACTTC. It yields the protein CASSLRGQGVYEQYF.

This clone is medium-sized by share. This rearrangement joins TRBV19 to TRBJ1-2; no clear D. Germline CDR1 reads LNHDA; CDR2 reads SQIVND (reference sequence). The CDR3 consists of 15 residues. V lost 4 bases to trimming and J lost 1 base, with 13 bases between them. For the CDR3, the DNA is TGTGCCAGTAGTACCCAGTGGACGGGTAACTATGGCTACACCTTC. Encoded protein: CASSTQWTGNYGYTF.

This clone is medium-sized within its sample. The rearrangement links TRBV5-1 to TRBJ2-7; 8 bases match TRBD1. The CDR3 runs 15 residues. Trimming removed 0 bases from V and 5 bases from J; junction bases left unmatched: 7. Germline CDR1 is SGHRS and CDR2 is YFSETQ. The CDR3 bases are TGCGCCAGCAGCTTGGCGACAGGGGTGATTGACGAGCAGTACTTC. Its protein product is CASSLATGVIDEQYF.

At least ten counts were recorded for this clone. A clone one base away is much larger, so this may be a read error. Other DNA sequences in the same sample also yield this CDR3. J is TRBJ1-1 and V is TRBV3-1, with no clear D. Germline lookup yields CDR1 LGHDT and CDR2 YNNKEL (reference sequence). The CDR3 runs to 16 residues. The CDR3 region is CASSHTLGGSNTEAFF. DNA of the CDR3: TGTGCCAGCAGCCATACTCTTGGTGGATCGAACACTGAAGCCTTCTTT.

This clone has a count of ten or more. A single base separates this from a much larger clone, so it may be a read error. The CDR3 spells CTSTLRGLYEQYF. For the CDR3, the DNA is TGTACCAGCACGCTAAGAGGATTATACGAGCAGTACTTC. V is TRBV6-2 or TRBV6-3 and J is TRBJ2-7; D ambiguous. Germline V lookup: CDR1 MNHEY, CDR2 SVGEGT. This CDR3 has 13 amino acids.

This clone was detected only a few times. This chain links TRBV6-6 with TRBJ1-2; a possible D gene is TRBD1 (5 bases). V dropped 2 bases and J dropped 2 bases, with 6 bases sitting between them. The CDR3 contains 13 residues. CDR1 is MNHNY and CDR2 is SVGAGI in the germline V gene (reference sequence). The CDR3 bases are TGTGCCAGCAGTTACGGGGGGAACTATGGCTACACCTTC. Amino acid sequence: CASSYGGNYGYTF.

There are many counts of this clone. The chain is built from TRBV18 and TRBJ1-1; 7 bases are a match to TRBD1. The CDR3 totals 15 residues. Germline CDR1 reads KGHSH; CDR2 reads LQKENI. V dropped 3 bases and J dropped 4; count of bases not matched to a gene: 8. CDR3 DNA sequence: TGTGCCAGCTCACCCGGTACAGGGGAGGTCACTGAAGCTTTCTTT. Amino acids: CASSPGTGEVTEAFF. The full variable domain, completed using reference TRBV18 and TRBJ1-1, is NAGVMQNPRHLVRRRGQEARLRCSPMKGHSHVYWYRQLPEEGLKFMVYLQKENIIDESGMPKERFSAEFPKEGPSILRIQQVVRGDSAAYFCASSPGTGEVTEAFFGQGTRLTVV.

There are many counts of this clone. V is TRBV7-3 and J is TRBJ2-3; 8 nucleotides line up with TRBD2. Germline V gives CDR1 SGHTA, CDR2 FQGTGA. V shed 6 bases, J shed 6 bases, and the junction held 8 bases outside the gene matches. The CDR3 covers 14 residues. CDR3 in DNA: TGTGCCAGCAGTCATACGGGGGGGGAGGATACGCAGTATTTT. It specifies CASSHTGGEDTQYF.

CDR3 sequence: CASSLAFQGATSSGNTIYF. CDR3 DNA: TGTGCCAGCAGCTTAGCGTTCCAGGGGGCGACTTCCTCTGGAAACACCATATATTTT. This chain connects TRBV7-2 to TRBJ1-3; 8 positions match TRBD1. Germline CDR1 SGHTA, CDR2 FQGNSA. Unmatched junction bases numbered 10, after V lost 0 bases and J lost 0 bases. The CDR3 spans 19 residues.

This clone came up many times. The DNA of the CDR3 is TGCAGTGCCCCCTTTAGCGGGAACCCCTACAATGAGCAGTTCTTC. Amino acids: CSAPFSGNPYNEQFF. The chain links TRBV20-1 to TRBJ2-1; TRBD2 matches at 8 bases. Germline V gene lookup returns CDR1 DFQATT and CDR2 SNEGSKA (reference sequence). This CDR3 spans 15 amino acids. The V gene end was trimmed by 6 bases and the J gene end by 2 bases; junction bases not matched to a gene: 9.

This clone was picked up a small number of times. DNA for the CDR3: TGCAGTGCTACCTCAGAAGCTAGCAATCAGCCCCAGCATTTT. Protein sequence: CSATSEASNQPQHF. The rearrangement joins TRBV20-1 to TRBJ1-5; D is unclear. The CDR3 length is 14 residues. Trimming shortened V by 4 bases and J by 0 bases, and 10 bases separated the two germline ends. CDR1 is DFQATT and CDR2 is SNEGSKA in the germline V gene (reference sequence).

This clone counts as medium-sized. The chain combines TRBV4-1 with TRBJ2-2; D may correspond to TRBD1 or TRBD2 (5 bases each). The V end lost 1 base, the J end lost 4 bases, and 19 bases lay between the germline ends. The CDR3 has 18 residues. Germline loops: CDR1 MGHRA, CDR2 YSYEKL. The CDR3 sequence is CASSQVGTGGPSTGELFF. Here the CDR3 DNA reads TGCGCCAGCAGCCAAGTTGGTACAGGAGGCCCGAGCACCGGGGAGCTGTTTTTT.